This TCR beta chain was sequenced in a study of blood T cell repertoires in COVID-19. Germline assignment: CDR1 MNHEY and CDR2 SMNVEV (reference sequence). Deletions cut 6 bases from V and 3 bases from J, with 25 bases between. This CDR3 is built from 18 residues. Source study methods: Cell counts per sample came from amplifying reference gene primers. The repertoire was sequenced with immunoSEQ multiplex PCR; TCRdb's copy has only in-frame clones and lacks some. V and J calls and clone size are given by that table; D and trimming were obtained from the DNA. The profile shows roughly 48,000 clones, 90% to 95% of them singletons. Enrolment of Seattle patients took place during active infection, and they were followed longitudinally.

J is TRBJ2-3 and V is TRBV27, with D tentatively TRBD2 (7 bases). The source of this sequence is a man in his 60s with COVID-19, enrolled during active disease. Sequencing was done on a sample of peripheral blood. CDR3: CASSKIPGRGRGTDTQYF. For the CDR3, the DNA is TGTGCCAGCAGCAAAATTCCCGGGCGGGGGCGCGGTACAGATACGCAGTATTTT.